A selection of T cell receptor beta chains follows, all from one sample in a study of low-dose radiotherapy and immunotherapy resistance in tumors. MiXCR, applied by TCRdb to the reads, yields one record per CDR3 protein. Of 85,000 to 95,000 distinct CDR3 sequences in the sample, around 9.2% were seen once. The material sequenced was PBMCs, taken before treatment. The receptors stem from a male donor with prostate cancer. The CDR3 runs from the conserved cysteine through the conserved F or W. The D gene is left open where the match is weak. Size is omitted from some rows. Given values are once, few, many or a class for expanded clones.

TRBV12-3/TRBV12-4	15	many	TRBJ1-5	NA	CASSFEGRGNQPQHF	TGTGCCAGCAGTTTCGAGGGACGCGGCAATCAGCCCCAGCATTTT
TRBV30	14	many	TRBJ2-7	NA	CAWSVRRGSYEQYF	TGTGCCTGGAGTGTACGACGGGGTTCCTACGAGCAGTACTTC
TRBV6-5	15	many	TRBJ2-3	TRBD1	CASSLTGGPTDTQYF	TGTGCCAGCAGTTTAACAGGGGGCCCCACAGATACGCAGTATTTT
TRBV28	16	many	TRBJ2-7	TRBD2	CASSLSGSSRSYEQYF	TGTGCCAGCAGTCTAAGCGGGAGTTCAAGGTCCTACGAGCAGTACTTC
TRBV20-1	12	many	TRBJ1-5	TRBD1	CSARGGNQPQHF	TGCAGTGCCAGGGGGGGAAATCAGCCCCAGCATTTT
TRBV12-3/TRBV12-4	15	many	TRBJ2-1	TRBD2	CASSLGRERRNEQFF	TGTGCCAGCAGTTTGGGGCGGGAGAGGAGGAATGAGCAGTTCTTC
TRBV20-1	16	NA	TRBJ2-3	NA	CSATTSRRAGTDTQYF	TGCAGTGCTACAACTTCCCGGAGGGCCGGCACAGATACGCAGTATTTT
TRBV5-5	16	NA	TRBJ2-2	NA	CASSPGTANTGELFFF	NA
TRBV29-1	13	many	TRBJ2-5	TRBD1	CSVSTGGRETQYF	TGCAGCGTTAGTACAGGGGGCCGAGAGACCCAGTACTTC
TRBV6-2/TRBV6-3	16	many	TRBJ2-2	TRBD2	CASSLPVIAGTGELFF	TGTGCCAGCAGCCTACCTGTGATAGCGGGCACCGGGGAGCTGTTTTTT
TRBV4-2	14	many	TRBJ1-1	TRBD1	CASSRDRTNTEAFF	TGTGCCAGCAGCCGGGACAGAACGAACACTGAAGCTTTCTTT
TRBV6-4	19	many	TRBJ1-2	NA	CARAHSSPLWQAPNYGYTF	TGTGCCAGAGCCCATTCTTCTCCTCTATGGCAGGCTCCCAACTATGGCTACACCTTC
TRBV20-1	19	many	TRBJ2-7	TRBD2	CSARNPKSGLAIPSYEQYF	TGCAGTGCTAGGAACCCAAAATCTGGACTAGCGATTCCCTCCTACGAGCAGTACTTC
TRBV7-2	11	many	TRBJ2-1	TRBD2	CASGQRGEQFF	TGTGCCAGCGGTCAGCGGGGTGAGCAGTTCTTC
TRBV5-1	16	many	TRBJ1-1	TRBD1	CASSLASTGAHVEAFF	TGCGCCAGCAGCTTGGCCTCTACAGGGGCTCATGTGGAAGCTTTCTTT
TRBV3-1	15	many	TRBJ2-2	TRBD2	CASSQGVLATGELFF	TGTGCCAGCAGCCAAGGGGTACTAGCGACCGGGGAGCTGTTTTTT
TRBV6-2/TRBV6-3	17	many	TRBJ2-1	TRBD2	CASSYSAYSGRAGEQFF	TGTGCCAGCAGTTATTCAGCGTACAGCGGGAGGGCCGGTGAGCAGTTCTTC
TRBV5-8	15	many	TRBJ2-5	TRBD2	CASSRGTSDQETQYF	TGTGCCAGCAGCCGCGGGACTAGTGACCAAGAGACCCAGTACTTC
TRBV20-1	13	many	TRBJ2-7	NA	CSAVPGPVYEQYF	TGCAGTGCTGTACCGGGACCGGTCTACGAGCAGTACTTC
TRBV2	13	many	TRBJ1-5	NA	CASRAEALQPQHF	TGTGCCAGCAGGGCCGAAGCTCTTCAGCCCCAGCATTTT
TRBV4-2	16	NA	TRBJ1-5	NA	CASSQEWGGFNQPQHF	TGTGCCAGCAGCCAAGAATGGGGGGGTTTCAATCAGCCCCAGCATTTT
TRBV4-1	16	many	TRBJ2-3	TRBD2	CASSQDGLAGTDTQYF	TGCGCCAGCAGCCAAGATGGGCTAGCGGGAACAGATACGCAGTATTTT
TRBV3-1	14	many	TRBJ1-2	NA	CASSQFSAGDGYTF	TGTGCCAGCAGCCAGTTTTCGGCAGGCGATGGCTACACCTTC
TRBV4-3	15	many	TRBJ1-1	TRBD1	CASSQEGQGRTEAFF	TGCGCCAGCAGCCAAGAGGGACAGGGGAGAACTGAAGCTTTCTTT
TRBV14	14	many	TRBJ1-2	TRBD1	CASSRDRGFSGYTF	TGTGCCAGCAGCCGGGACAGGGGTTTTAGTGGCTACACCTTC
TRBV18	17	many	TRBJ2-3	TRBD2	CASSPRTSGSTTDTQYF	TGTGCCAGCTCACCAAGAACTAGCGGGAGTACGACAGATACGCAGTATTTT
TRBV2	14	few	TRBJ2-7	NA	CASSVDYASYEQYF	TGTGCCAGCAGTGTGGACTACGCCTCCTACGAGCAGTACTTC
TRBV11-1	11	many	TRBJ1-1	NA	CASKFGPEAFF	TGTGCCAGCAAATTCGGACCTGAAGCTTTCTTT
TRBV10-3	14	NA	TRBJ2-7	TRBD1	CAISEGTASYEQYF	TGTGCCATCAGTGAGGGGACAGCTTCCTACGAGCAGTACTTC
TRBV5-1	15	NA	TRBJ2-1	NA	CASSFRRGTYNEQFF	TGCGCCAGCAGCTTTCGGCGGGGTACCTACAATGAGCAGTTCTTC
TRBV3-1	16	many	TRBJ1-5	TRBD1	CASSQEPRGPNQPQHF	TGTGCCAGCAGCCAAGAGCCCAGGGGGCCCAATCAGCCCCAGCATTTT
TRBV20-1	14	many	TRBJ2-2	NA	CSATGTLNTGELFF	TGCAGTGCTACCGGGACGCTGAACACCGGGGAGCTGTTTTTT
TRBV20-1	11	NA	TRBJ1-2	NA	CSASDGYGYTF	TGCAGTGCTTCGGACGGCTATGGCTACACCTTC
TRBV28	21	NA	TRBJ2-1	NA	CASSPRGGTGGTSGRGIEQFF	TGTGCCAGCAGTCCTAGGGGAGGGACAGGGGGTACTAGCGGGAGAGGCATTGAGCAGTTCTTC
TRBV29-1	14	many	TRBJ2-5	TRBD1	CSVAGGAAQETQYF	TGCAGCGTGGCAGGGGGCGCAGCCCAAGAGACCCAGTACTTC
TRBV20-1	15	many	TRBJ1-1	NA	CSAGTSDRWGTEAFF	TGCAGTGCTGGAACTTCCGACAGGTGGGGGACTGAAGCTTTCTTT
TRBV5-1	15	many	TRBJ2-7	TRBD2	CASSLDPSGIYEQYF	TGCGCCAGCAGCTTGGATCCTAGCGGGATATACGAGCAGTACTTC
TRBV5-1	16	many	TRBJ2-3	TRBD1	CASSLAQGASQDTQYF	TGCGCCAGCAGCTTGGCACAGGGGGCGAGTCAAGATACGCAGTATTTT
TRBV19	13	few	TRBJ2-1	NA	CASSLGIYNEQFF	TGTGCCAGTAGCCTGGGGATCTACAATGAGCAGTTCTTC
TRBV28	14	few	TRBJ2-5	TRBD2	CASGTSGRGETQYF	TGTGCCAGCGGGACTAGCGGGAGAGGCGAGACCCAGTACTTC
TRBV30	15	many	TRBJ1-2	NA	CAWKPWPPSDYGYTF	TGTGCCTGGAAACCATGGCCACCATCCGACTATGGCTACACCTTC
TRBV6-1	16	many	TRBJ2-5	TRBD1	CASTRSGTGSQETQYF	TGTGCCAGCACCCGATCCGGGACAGGGTCACAAGAGACCCAGTACTTC
TRBV7-2	13	many	TRBJ1-6	NA	CASSDATVSPLHF	TGTGCCAGCAGCGACGCGACAGTTTCACCCCTCCACTTT
TRBV7-9	14	many	TRBJ2-5	NA	CASSNLGLLETQYF	TGTGCCAGCAGCAACCTAGGGTTGTTGGAGACCCAGTACTTC
TRBV11-2	13	many	TRBJ2-1	NA	CASSLGARNEQFF	TGTGCCAGCAGCTTAGGGGCTCGAAATGAGCAGTTCTTC
TRBV28	17	many	TRBJ2-1	TRBD1	CASSSPGQGGSSNEQFF	TGTGCCAGCAGTTCCCCCGGACAGGGCGGGTCATCCAATGAGCAGTTCTTC
TRBV10-3	15	many	TRBJ1-2	TRBD1	CAISESEGQNRGYTF	TGTGCCATCAGTGAGTCGGAGGGACAGAACAGAGGCTACACCTTC
TRBV7-2	15	many	TRBJ2-1	TRBD2	CASSLASGNYNEQFF	TGTGCCAGCAGCTTAGCTAGCGGGAACTACAATGAGCAGTTCTTC
TRBV9	16	many	TRBJ2-5	TRBD2	CASSPGTSGRTVTQYF	TGTGCCAGCAGCCCAGGGACTAGCGGGAGAACCGTGACCCAGTACTTC